A selection of T cell receptor beta chains follows, all from one sample in a study of identical twins. A single record per CDR3 protein comes from TCRdb applying MiXCR to the 5' RACE reads. Of roughly 720,000 distinct CDR3 sequences listed, 18% are singletons. A further study also used this sample, focusing on T cells expressing NK-cell markers.

Sequenced: PBMCs. Receptors were obtained from a woman under 30 in good health. CDR3s include the opening cysteine and the closing phenylalanine or tryptophan. D genes are given only for firm matches. Clone size, where shown, is once, few, many, or a class for clones that have expanded.

size: .
length: 13
V: TRBV4-1
J: TRBJ2-7
D: .
DNA: TGCGCCAGCAGCCAAGCATTAAACTACGAGCAGTACTTC
CDR3: CASSQALNYEQYF

size: .
length: 17
V: TRBV10-3
J: TRBJ2-7
D: TRBD2
DNA: TGTGCCATCAGTGGTCAGAGGGGGACTAGCGGGACCCACGAGCAGTACTTC
CDR3: CAISGQRGTSGTHEQYF

size: few
length: 12
V: TRBV7-9
J: TRBJ2-1
D: .
DNA: TGTGCCAGCAACAAAATTAAAGATGAGCAGTTCTTC
CDR3: CASNKIKDEQFF

size: few
length: 15
V: TRBV12-3/TRBV12-4
J: TRBJ2-1
D: TRBD2
DNA: TGTGCCAGCAGTAAACTAGCGGGGGGGCCCAATGAGCAGTTCTTC
CDR3: CASSKLAGGPNEQFF

size: few
length: 13
V: TRBV7-2
J: TRBJ1-2
D: .
DNA: TGTGCCAGCAGCGTACAGGGTAGCCATGGCTACACCTTC
CDR3: CASSVQGSHGYTF

size: .
length: 14
V: TRBV2
J: TRBJ1-1
D: TRBD1
DNA: TGTGCCAGCAGTGCAGGGGGAACGAACACTGAAGCTTTCTTT
CDR3: CASSAGGTNTEAFF

size: few
length: 15
V: TRBV9
J: TRBJ1-2
D: .
DNA: TGTGCCAGCAGCGCCGACCAATCTACCTTCTATGGCTACACCTTC
CDR3: CASSADQSTFYGYTF

size: few
length: 14
V: TRBV29-1
J: TRBJ2-2
D: .
DNA: TGCAGCGCCACGGGACTCCTGAACACCGGGGAGCTGTTTTTT
CDR3: CSATGLLNTGELFF

size: .
length: 14
V: TRBV12-3/TRBV12-4
J: TRBJ1-1
D: .
DNA: TGTGCCAGCACCTCTACTGGGGGCTACACTGAAGCTTTCTTT
CDR3: CASTSTGGYTEAFF

size: .
length: 13
V: TRBV7-9
J: TRBJ2-1
D: .
DNA: TGTGCCAGCAGCGAGTTGTACAATGAGCAGTGGTTCTTC
CDR3: CASSELYNEQWFF

size: few
length: 15
V: TRBV6-4
J: TRBJ2-2
D: .
DNA: TGTGCCAGCAGCGGCACGGGTAGGATGCACGGGGAGCTGTTTTTT
CDR3: CASSGTGRMHGELFF

size: few
length: 14
V: TRBV19
J: TRBJ1-2
D: TRBD1
DNA: TGTGCCAGTAGGACACAGGGGGAAGGTGCTGGCTACACCTTC
CDR3: CASRTQGEGAGYTF

size: few
length: 16
V: TRBV7-9
J: TRBJ2-1
D: TRBD2
DNA: TGTGCCAGCAGCTTAATCTTGGGACTAGCCTTCAATGAGCAGTTCTTC
CDR3: CASSLILGLAFNEQFF

size: many
length: 14
V: TRBV12-3/TRBV12-4
J: TRBJ1-1
D: .
DNA: TGTGCCAGCAGTTTCTTCCAGGGAGGCACTGAAGCTTTCTTT
CDR3: CASSFFQGGTEAFF

size: .
length: 17
V: TRBV6-1
J: TRBJ2-7
D: TRBD2
DNA: TGTGCCAGCAGGGAAGGGGAATGGTGGGGAGGGACCTACGAGCAGTACTTC
CDR3: CASREGEWWGGTYEQYF